This paragraph covers one TCR beta chain sequence. These data belong to a study of OX40 agonist ivuxolimab in advanced cancers. In germline, CDR1 is SGHTA, CDR2 FQGNSA. Trimming removed 3 bases at V and 4 bases at J, with 9 bases between. The length of the CDR3 is 14 residues. Profiled with immunoSEQ multiplex PCR; TCRdb holds only in-frame clones, not every one. The sample shows 75,000 to 100,000 clones, about 80% of them seen only once. The chain carries TRBV7-2 and TRBJ1-4; weak D call: TRBD1 (5 bases). The sequencing here drew on CD4+ or CD8+ T cells sorted from blood, taken in a trial of the OX40 agonist ivuxolimab. This clonotype was sampled from an adult with an advanced solid tumor such as melanoma, head and neck, liver or kidney cancer. This CDR3 is CASSLGLINEKLFF. Written as DNA, the CDR3 is TGTGCCAGCAGCTTGGGACTGATTAATGAAAAACTGTTTTTT.